The rows below give T cell receptor beta chains drawn from one sample of a study of T cells in Graves' hyperthyroidism and ophthalmopathy. Via MiXCR, TCRdb re-called the multiplex PCR reads, giving one row per CDR3 protein. Counted here are some 740,000 distinct CDR3 sequences, 14% occurring once; the ten biggest clones make up more than 8.5%. Material for sequencing was blood. The receptors stem from a woman under 30 with Graves' hyperthyroidism. CDR3s include the opening cysteine and the closing phenylalanine or tryptophan. The D gene is left open where the match is weak. Part of the rows lack a size; the others show once, few, many or a class for expanded clones.

V gene	J gene	D gene	clone size	CDR3 DNA	CDR3 protein
TRBV18	TRBJ2-1	TRBD1	many	TGTGCCAGCTCACAGGACAGGACCGAGCAGTTCTTC	CASSQDRTEQFF
TRBV7-3	TRBJ2-3	TRBD2	NA	TGTGCCAGCAGCTTAGCGGCGGGAGTGGCAGATACGCAGTATTTT	CASSLAAGVADTQYF
TRBV2	TRBJ2-1	TRBD2	many	TGTGCCAGCAGTGGAGGACTAGCGGGGACATCGCAGTTCTTC	CASSGGLAGTSQFF
TRBV29-1	TRBJ1-1	TRBD1	NA	TGCAGCGTTGATTTGGGGACAGAGAACACTGAAGCTTTCTTT	CSVDLGTENTEAFF
TRBV6-1	TRBJ1-4	NA	many	TGTGCCAGCAGTGACGGCAATCTCCTCGCAACTAATGAAAAACTGTTTTTT	CASSDGNLLATNEKLFF
TRBV7-9	TRBJ2-1	NA	few	TGTGCCAGCAGCTTCAACCCGCGACTGATGCAGTCCTACAATGAGCAGTTCTTC	CASSFNPRLMQSYNEQFF
TRBV11-1	TRBJ2-7	TRBD2	NA	TGTGCCAGCAGCTTAGCAGGTAGCGGGAGGTACGAGCAGTACTTC	CASSLAGSGRYEQYF
TRBV10-3	TRBJ2-7	NA	NA	TGTGCCATCAGTGCCGTCGCTGATGGCTCCTACAATGAGCAGTACTTC	CAISAVADGSYNEQYF
TRBV2	TRBJ2-1	TRBD2	many	TGTGCCAGCAGTGCCGGGACTAGATCCTCTAATGAGCAGTTCTTC	CASSAGTRSSNEQFF
TRBV12-3/TRBV12-4	TRBJ1-4	NA	many	TGTGCCAGCAGTTTATTTGACGGAGGTGAAAAACTGTTTTTT	CASSLFDGGEKLFF
TRBV28	TRBJ1-5	NA	NA	TGTGCCAGCCGGGGGGTAAAGCAGCCCCAGCATTTT	CASRGVKQPQHF
TRBV11-2	TRBJ2-1	TRBD2	NA	TGTGCCAGCAGACTAGCGGGAGGAGGGGAGCAGTTCTTC	CASRLAGGGEQFF
TRBV24-1	TRBJ1-4	NA	NA	TGTGCCACCAGTGCAGGCAGCTTTGCAACTAATGAAAAACTGTTTTTT	CATSAGSFATNEKLFF
TRBV7-9	TRBJ1-2	NA	NA	TGTGCCAGCAGCCCCAGGGGATGGCATGGCTACACCTTC	CASSPRGWHGYTF
TRBV6-1	TRBJ2-1	NA	many	TGTGCCAGCAGTTACAGTCAACCTAGCAGAAGCTCCTACAATGAGCAGTTCTTC	CASSYSQPSRSSYNEQFF
TRBV27	TRBJ1-1	TRBD1	NA	TGTGCCAGCAGTTTATCCCCCGGGACAGCCTTGAACACTGAAGCTTTCTTT	CASSLSPGTALNTEAFF
TRBV4-1	TRBJ2-7	NA	NA	TGCGCCAGCAGAGCGATAGGGAGCAACTCCTACGAGCAGTACTTC	CASRAIGSNSYEQYF
TRBV5-1	TRBJ1-3	NA	NA	TGCGCCAGCAGACGACCAGGGGCTGGAAACACCATATATTTT	CASRRPGAGNTIYF
TRBV5-4	TRBJ2-7	NA	NA	TGTGCCAGCAGCTTGACCGGGATATATAACTCCTACGAGCAGTACTTC	CASSLTGIYNSYEQYF
TRBV20-1	TRBJ2-3	TRBD2	many	TGCAGTGCTAGGAGCCTAGCGGGAGGGCCGAGCTCCGCAGATACGCAGTATTTT	CSARSLAGGPSSADTQYF
TRBV20-1	TRBJ2-5	NA	many	TGCAGTGCTAATACAGGGGGGGGAGAGACCCAGTACTTC	CSANTGGGETQYF